This TCR beta chain was documented in a study of control samples from healthy donors and cancer patients. Method: immunoSEQ multiplex PCR; TCRdb's copy keeps in-frame clones and lacks some. The repertoire holds under 150,000 clones, with approximately 95% as singletons. This clone was seen once. Material: blood. The origin of this receptor is a man aged 25 to 40 in good health.

The CDR3 DNA sequence: TGTGCCAGCAGCCGTGGGGATCAGCCCCAGCATTTT. It yields the protein CASSRGDQPQHF. The chain couples TRBV2 to TRBJ1-5, with unresolved D. V was cut by 6 bases and J by 5 bases, with 8 bases left in between. The CDR3 runs to 12 residues. Germline CDR1 SNHLY, CDR2 FYNNEI.